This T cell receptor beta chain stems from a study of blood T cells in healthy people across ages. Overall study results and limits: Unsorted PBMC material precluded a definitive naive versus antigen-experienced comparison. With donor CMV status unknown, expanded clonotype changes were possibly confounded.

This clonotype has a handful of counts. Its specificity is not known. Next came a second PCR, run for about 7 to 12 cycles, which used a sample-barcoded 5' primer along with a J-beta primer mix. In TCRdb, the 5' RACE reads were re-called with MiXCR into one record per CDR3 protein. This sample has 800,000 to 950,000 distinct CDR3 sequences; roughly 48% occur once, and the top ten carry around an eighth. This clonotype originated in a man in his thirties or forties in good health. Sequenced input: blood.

CDR3 amino acids: CASRWQLNGYTF. The CDR3 DNA sequence: TGTGCCAGCAGATGGCAATTGAATGGCTACACCTTC. The chain couples TRBV21-1 to TRBJ1-2. TRBV21-1 is assigned pseudogene status. The CDR3 totals 12 residues.